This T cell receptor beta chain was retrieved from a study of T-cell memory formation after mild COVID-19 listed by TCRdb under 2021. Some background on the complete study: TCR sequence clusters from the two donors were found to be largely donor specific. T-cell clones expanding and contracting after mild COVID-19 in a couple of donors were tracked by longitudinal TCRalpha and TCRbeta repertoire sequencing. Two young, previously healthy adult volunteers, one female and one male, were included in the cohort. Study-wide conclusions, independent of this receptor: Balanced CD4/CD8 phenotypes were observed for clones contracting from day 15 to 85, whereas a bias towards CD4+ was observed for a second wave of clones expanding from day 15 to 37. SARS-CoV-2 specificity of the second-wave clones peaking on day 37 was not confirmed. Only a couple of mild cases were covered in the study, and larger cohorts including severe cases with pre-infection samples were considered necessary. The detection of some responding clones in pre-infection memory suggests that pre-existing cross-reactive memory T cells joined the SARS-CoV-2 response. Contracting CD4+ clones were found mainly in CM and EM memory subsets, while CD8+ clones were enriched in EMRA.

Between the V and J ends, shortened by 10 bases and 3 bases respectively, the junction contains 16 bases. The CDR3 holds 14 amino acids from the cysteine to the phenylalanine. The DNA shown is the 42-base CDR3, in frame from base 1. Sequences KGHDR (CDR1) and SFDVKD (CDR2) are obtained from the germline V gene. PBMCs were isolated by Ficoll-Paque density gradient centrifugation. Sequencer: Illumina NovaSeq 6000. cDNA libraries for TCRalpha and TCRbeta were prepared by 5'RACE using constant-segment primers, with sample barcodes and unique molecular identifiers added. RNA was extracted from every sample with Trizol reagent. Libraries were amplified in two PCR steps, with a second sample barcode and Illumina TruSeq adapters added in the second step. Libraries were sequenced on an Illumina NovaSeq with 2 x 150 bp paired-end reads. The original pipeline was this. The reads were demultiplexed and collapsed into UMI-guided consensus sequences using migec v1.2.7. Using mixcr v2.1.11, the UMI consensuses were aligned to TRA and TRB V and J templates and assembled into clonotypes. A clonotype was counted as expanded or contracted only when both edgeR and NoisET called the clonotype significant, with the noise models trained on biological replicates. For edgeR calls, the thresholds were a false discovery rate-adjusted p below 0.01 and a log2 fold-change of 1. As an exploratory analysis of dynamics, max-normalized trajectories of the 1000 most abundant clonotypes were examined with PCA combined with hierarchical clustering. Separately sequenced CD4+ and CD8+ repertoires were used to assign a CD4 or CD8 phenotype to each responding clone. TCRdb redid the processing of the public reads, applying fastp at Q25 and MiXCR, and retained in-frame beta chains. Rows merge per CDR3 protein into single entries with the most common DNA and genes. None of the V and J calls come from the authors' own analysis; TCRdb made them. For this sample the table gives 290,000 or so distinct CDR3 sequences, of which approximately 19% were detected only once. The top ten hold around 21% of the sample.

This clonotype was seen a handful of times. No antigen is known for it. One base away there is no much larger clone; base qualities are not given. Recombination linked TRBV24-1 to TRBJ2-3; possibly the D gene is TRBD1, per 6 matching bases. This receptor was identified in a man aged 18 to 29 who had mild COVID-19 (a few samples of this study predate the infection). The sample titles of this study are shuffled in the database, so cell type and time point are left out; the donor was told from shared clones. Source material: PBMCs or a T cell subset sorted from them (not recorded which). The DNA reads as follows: TGTGCCACTTCTAGATCAGGGGCTACAGATACGCAGTATTTT. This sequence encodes CATSRSGATDTQYF.